These 21 T cell receptor beta chains were all obtained from the same sample, sequenced in a study of control samples from healthy donors and cancer patients. Clones were read by immunoSEQ multiplex PCR, and TCRdb kept only the in-frame ones, dropping some. The sample holds some 71,000 clones, roughly 89% seen once. Sequencing input: PBMCs. Receptors originate from a man in his fifties or sixties with lung cancer.

The chain carries TRBV24-1 and TRBJ2-5; the match to TRBD1 covers 7 bases. The CDR3 consists of 15 residues. Germline V lookup: CDR1 KGHDR, CDR2 SFDVKD. V shed 0 bases and J 1 base; nucleotides not matched to a gene: 1. CDR3 loop: CATSDLRTGQETQYF. In DNA, the CDR3 is TGTGCCACCAGTGATTTGCGGACAGGCCAAGAGACCCAGTACTTC.

The rearrangement uses TRBV3-1 (or the pseudogene TRBV3-2) and TRBJ2-1; 9 bases fit TRBD1. Germline lookup yields CDR1 LGHDT and CDR2 YNNKEL (reference sequence). The CDR3 contains 14 residues. V shed 5 bases and J 7 bases; nucleotides not matched to a gene: 6. CDR3 DNA: TGTGCCAGCAGCTTAGACAGGGGGTCGAATGAGCAGTTCTTC. Its protein is CASSLDRGSNEQFF.

The chain recombines TRBV11-2 with TRBJ2-3; D might be TRBD1 or TRBD2, each matching 5 bases. Germline CDR1 reads SGHAT; CDR2 reads FQNNGV. This CDR3 comprises 14 residues. V was trimmed by 8 bases and J by 6 bases, leaving 18 bases between them. CDR3 loop: CASSHLRWGDTQYF. CDR3 coding DNA: TGTGCCAGCTCGCACCTTAGGTGGGGGGATACGCAGTATTTT.

The rearrangement uses TRBV5-1 and TRBJ2-2; no definite D call. CDR1 is SGHRS, CDR2 YFSETQ, per germline. The CDR3 has 15 residues. Trimming stripped 4 bases from V and 3 bases from J, with 13 bases between. CDR3 loop: CASSPPGGDTGELFF. In nucleotides, the CDR3 is TGCGCCAGCAGCCCCCCCGGTGGGGACACCGGGGAGCTGTTTTTT.

The chain employs TRBV5-4 and TRBJ2-1, with 10 bases identical to TRBD2. Losses at the gene ends were 4 bases for V and 10 bases for J; bases not matched to a gene: 11. The V gene's germline CDR1 is SGHNT and CDR2 YYREEE (reference sequence). The CDR3 sequence is 15 residues long. CDR3 sequence: CASSTPSGGGREQFF. For the CDR3, the DNA is TGTGCCAGCAGCACCCCCAGCGGGGGGGGGAGGGAGCAGTTCTTC. Full variable domain (rest looked up from reference TRBV5-4 and TRBJ2-1): ETGVTQSPTHLIKTRGQQVTLRCSSQSGHNTVSWYQQALGQGPQFIFQYYREEENGRGNFPPRFSGLQFPNYSSELNVNALELDDSALYLCASSTPSGGGREQFFGPGTRLTVL.

V usage is TRBV30 and J usage is TRBJ2-7; TRBD1 matches at 7 bases. CDR3 length: 12 amino acids. Unmatched junction bases numbered 6, after V lost 5 bases and J lost 5 bases. The germline V gene has CDR1 GTSNPN and CDR2 SVGIG (reference sequence). The CDR3 loop is CAWAGTANEQYF. Written as DNA, the CDR3 is TGTGCCTGGGCCGGGACAGCCAACGAGCAGTACTTC.

This clone occurred once. This chain links TRBV6-5 with TRBJ1-2; 8 bases fit TRBD1. Germline-derived CDR1 and CDR2 are MNHEY and SVGAGI. With V trimmed by 3 bases and J by 8 bases, 5 bases remained unmatched. The length of the CDR3 is 13 residues. The CDR3 region has the DNA TGTGCCAGCAGTTATGTGACAGGGGAAGGCTACACCTTC. Residues: CASSYVTGEGYTF.

The chain couples TRBV13 to TRBJ1-1; 9 bases match TRBD1. Germline V gene data show CDR1 as PRHDT and CDR2 as FYEKMQ (reference sequence). CDR3 length equals 17 residues. Trimming took 5 bases from V and 4 from J; bases not matched to a gene: 14. The CDR3 is CASSLQTGGHLFTEAFF. The CDR3, as DNA: TGTGCCAGCAGCCTCCAGACAGGGGGTCACCTTTTCACTGAAGCTTTCTTT.

This chain joins TRBV6-6 and TRBJ2-4, with D tentatively TRBD1 (6 bases). The CDR3 length is 15 residues. The germline CDR1 and CDR2 sequences are MNHNY and SVGAGI (reference sequence). Trimming took 2 bases from V and 0 from J, leaving 8 bases between them. The CDR3 bases are TGTGCCAGCAGTTACGCAGGGGCAGCCAAAAACATTCAGTACTTC. The encoded protein is CASSYAGAAKNIQYF.

The V and J genes are TRBV6-6 and TRBJ1-1; 7 bases are shared with TRBD1. After removal of 2 bases from V and 4 bases from J, the junction contained 4 bases not matched to a gene. Germline CDR1 is MNHNY and CDR2 is SVGAGI (reference sequence). The CDR3 contains 14 residues. In DNA, the CDR3 is TGTGCCAGCAGTTACGGGGACAGAGGCACTGAAGCTTTCTTT. The encoded protein is CASSYGDRGTEAFF.

J is TRBJ1-2 and V is TRBV12-3 or TRBV12-4; D is possibly TRBD1 (6 bases). Trimming left V 5 bases short and J 1 base short, with 8 bases between. This CDR3 has 13 amino acids. CDR3 sequence reads: CASSPGVNYGYTF. The CDR3 nucleotides are TGTGCCAGCAGTCCAGGGGTTAACTATGGCTACACCTTC.

This chain uses TRBV2 with TRBJ1-5; no firm D call. CDR1 is SNHLY, CDR2 FYNNEI, per germline. The length of the CDR3 is 14 residues. The V end was cut by 6 bases, the J end by 4 bases, with 13 bases between. CDR3 residues: CASRLPSENQPQHF. CDR3 in DNA: TGTGCCAGCAGACTGCCCTCTGAAAATCAGCCCCAGCATTTT.

The chain has TRBV10-1 and TRBJ2-5; the match to TRBD1 covers 7 bases. The CDR3 has 15 residues. Germline CDR1 reads WNHNN; CDR2 reads SYGVQD (reference sequence). Germline trimming cut 0 bases from V and 8 bases from J; bases unmatched to any gene: 9. The CDR3 nucleotides read TGCGCCAGCAGTGAGTCTACGGGACAGACCCCTACCCAGTACTTC. This sequence encodes CASSESTGQTPTQYF.

The V gene is TRBV2, the J gene TRBJ2-3; D unclear. The CDR3 is 12 residues long. Germline V gene data show CDR1 as SNHLY and CDR2 as FYNNEI. V lost 4 bases and J 11 bases, leaving 13 bases between the germline ends. For the CDR3, the DNA is TGTGCCAGCAGTGGGCAGTTCCATTTGCAGTATTTT. Protein sequence: CASSGQFHLQYF.

V and J are TRBV5-8 and TRBJ1-4; no definite D call. Looked up from germline, CDR1 is SGHTS and CDR2 is YDEGEE. This CDR3 spans 16 amino acids. V lost 4 bases and J lost 5, with 18 bases in between. As DNA, the CDR3 is TGTGCCAGCAGCCGAAATCCGGGCCCCGGGAATGAAAAACTGTTTTTT. This gives the protein CASSRNPGPGNEKLFF. Combining the CDR3 with reference TRBV5-8 and TRBJ1-4 gives the whole variable domain EAGVTQSPTHLIKTRGQQATLRCSPISGHTSVYWYQQALGLGLQFLLWYDEGEERNRGNFPPRFSGRQFPNYSSELNVNALELEDSALYLCASSRNPGPGNEKLFFGSGTQLSVL.

This chain joins TRBV24-1 and TRBJ1-5, with D unclear. Germline-derived CDR1 and CDR2 are KGHDR and SFDVKD. The CDR3 is 16 amino acids. V shed 4 bases and J shed 0 bases, with 12 bases lying between them. In nucleotides, the CDR3 is TGTGCCACCAGTGACGCTTACAGTACTAGCAATCAGCCCCAGCATTTT. As protein: CATSDAYSTSNQPQHF.

The chain uses TRBV6-5 and TRBJ2-3; possible D gene TRBD2, 5 bases. The CDR3 runs 14 residues. The V end was cut by 7 bases, the J end by 2 bases, with 13 bases between. CDR1 MNHEY and CDR2 SVGAGI come from the germline V gene. The CDR3 nucleotides read TGTGCCAGCACCATCGGACTGAACACAGATACGCAGTATTTT. Its protein is CASTIGLNTDTQYF.

This chain links TRBV6-5 with TRBJ2-1; tentative D call: TRBD2 (6 bases). Between the trimmed V and J ends, which lost 4 bases and 1 base, there was a span of 8 bases. Looked up from germline, CDR1 is MNHEY and CDR2 is SVGAGI. This CDR3 is built from 14 residues. DNA for the CDR3: TGTGCCAGCAGTTCTGGGAGGTCCTACAATGAGCAGTTCTTC. Its protein is CASSSGRSYNEQFF.

The V call is TRBV7-7, the J call TRBJ1-2, with 12 bases lining up with TRBD1. Unmatched junction bases numbered 5, after V lost 4 bases and J lost 5 bases. This CDR3 is built from 15 residues. Germline CDR1 reads SSHAT; CDR2 reads FNYEAQ (reference sequence). The CDR3 is CASSSRDRGPYGYTF. Written as DNA, the CDR3 is TGTGCCAGCAGCTCGCGGGACAGGGGGCCGTATGGCTACACCTTC.

The genes are TRBV6-5 and TRBJ2-2, with D perhaps matching TRBD1 (6 bases). The ends were cut back, 4 bases at V and 7 bases at J, with 13 bases in the middle. Germline CDR1 MNHEY, CDR2 SVGAGI. The CDR3 is 14 residues long. The CDR3 DNA follows: TGTGCCAGCAGTTTTGACAGGACCCGCGGGGAGCTGTTTTTT. Translating gives CASSFDRTRGELFF.

The chain couples TRBV5-1 to TRBJ2-6; no clear D gene. Trimming pared 5 bases from V and 0 bases from J, leaving 12 bases between. Germline V lookup: CDR1 SGHRS, CDR2 YFSETQ. CDR3 length: 16 amino acids. CDR3 sequence reads: CASRDWVFSGANVLTF. The DNA for the CDR3 is TGCGCCAGCAGGGATTGGGTTTTCTCTGGGGCCAACGTCCTGACTTTC.